This T cell receptor (beta chain) was retrieved from a study of CD8 T cell repertoires and HIV-1 epitope variants. Study context: Cultures ran approximately 10 days, with IL-2, IL-7 and IL-15 added on days 3 and 7.

Trimming pared 4 bases from V and 10 bases from J, leaving 20 bases between. Germline V gene sequence: CDR1 SGHAT, CDR2 FQNNGV. The CDR3 is 15 residues long. This clone was found once. Its specificity is unknown. Data came from immunoSEQ multiplex PCR; TCRdb stores just in-frame clones and leaves some out. The data hold roughly 4,900 clones, with 66% observed a single time. The clonotype originates from a male donor with HIV. This chain uses TRBV11-2 with TRBJ2-1; no clear D. The specimen was cultured CD8+ T cells derived from PBMCs. The DNA for the CDR3 is TGTGCCAGCAGCTCACCCGGTCGTCTAGTTTGGGAGCAGTTCTTC. Translated, it gives CASSSPGRLVWEQFF.